This T cell receptor (beta chain) is from a study of cytomegalovirus exposure and HLA in healthy donors. Comments on this clone: At one boundary the junction diverges from the germline segment, which might be a read error.

Germline V CDR1 and CDR2: SGDLS, YYNGEE. The CDR3 length is 15 residues. PCR employed 60 Vbeta and 13 Jbeta primers. The table came from immunoSEQ multiplex PCR; TCRdb's copy has only in-frame clones and leaves some out. The top ten clones hold 3% to 3.5% of a sample with over 85,000 clones, 65% to 85% of them seen once. The specimen sequenced was PBMCs. The chain recombines TRBV9 with TRBJ2-3; 7 positions match TRBD2. This TCR came from a man aged 35-49 years in good health and CMV-seronegative. CDR3 coding DNA: TGTACCAGCAGCCCGATGGGCGGGAGAACAGATACGCAGTATTTT. Translated: CTSSPMGGRTDTQYF.